A single sample gave rise to the 18 T cell receptor beta chains below, sequenced in a study of blood T cell repertoires in COVID-19 (dated by TCRdb to 2020 to 2021). The library was prepared using the immunoSEQ multiplex PCR assay. The table comes from immuneACCESS by way of TCRdb, which keeps in-frame sequences with V and J called. Part of the clones is missing from these tables; in studies checked, under half for an unresolved V gene and the rest for unknown reasons. This sample holds about 270,000 clones; 91% were observed only once. The ten largest clones capture around 2.5% of the sample. Sequenced material: peripheral blood. These receptor sequences come from a person aged 18-29 years with COVID-19, enrolled during active disease.

The genes are TRBV6-2 or TRBV6-3 and TRBJ2-7, with no clear D. The germline gives CDR1 MNHEY, CDR2 SVGEGT. Trimming removed 2 bases from V and 9 bases from J, with 11 bases in between. The CDR3 runs to 12 residues. Here the CDR3 DNA reads TGTGCCAGCAGTTACCTCTCGTTTTGGCAGTACTTC. As protein: CASSYLSFWQYF.

The chain recombines TRBV6-2 or TRBV6-3 with TRBJ2-7, with a weak D call TRBD2 (5 bases). Germline CDR1 MNHEY, CDR2 SVGEGT. Trimming shortened V by 4 bases and J by 1 base, and 14 bases separated the two germline ends. The CDR3 runs 15 residues. CDR3 sequence: CASSSRGLASYEQYF. As DNA, the CDR3 is TGTGCCAGCAGTTCTCGGGGTTTAGCGTCCTACGAGCAGTACTTC.

This chain connects TRBV5-4 to TRBJ2-5; D is perhaps TRBD2 (6 bases). The CDR3 loop spans 13 amino acids. Germline CDR1 reads SGHNT; CDR2 reads YYREEE (reference sequence). V lost 3 bases to trimming and J lost 5 bases, with 11 bases between them. The CDR3 bases are TGTGCCAGCAGCTCCTCTAGCGCGGAGACCCAGTACTTC. The encoded protein is CASSSSSAETQYF.

The chain has TRBV6-5 and TRBJ1-5; no definite D call. There are 15 residues in the CDR3. Per germline, CDR1 MNHEY and CDR2 SVGAGI. Trimming shortened V by 5 bases and J by 3 bases, and 14 bases separated the two germline ends. The CDR3 spells CASSTARPSNQPQHF. CDR3 nucleotide sequence: TGTGCCAGCAGTACTGCACGTCCTTCCAATCAGCCCCAGCATTTT.

The rearrangement uses TRBV4-2 and TRBJ2-7, with TRBD2 matching over 8 bases. The CDR3 covers 17 residues. Germline CDR1 and CDR2: LGHNA and YNFKEQ. V was pared by 0 bases and J by 3 bases, with 10 bases of the junction left unmatched. The CDR3 DNA sequence: TGTGCCAGCAGCCAAGATCGCGGGACTAGGGGCAACTACGAGCAGTACTTC. Encoded protein: CASSQDRGTRGNYEQYF.

This clone was observed a handful of times. This chain's CDR3 is CASSPPRGTSGRTSYNEQFF. Here the CDR3 DNA reads TGTGCCAGCTCACCACCGCGAGGGACTAGCGGGAGGACGTCCTACAATGAGCAGTTCTTC. The chain has TRBV18 and TRBJ2-1, with 15 bases fitting TRBD2. V lost 0 bases and J lost 1; bases outside the gene matches: 7. This CDR3 has 20 amino acids. Germline loops: CDR1 KGHSH, CDR2 LQKENI.

The chain has TRBV28 and TRBJ1-2; a possible D gene is TRBD1 (6 bases). V shed 6 bases and J shed 8 bases, with 13 bases lying between them. This CDR3 comprises 12 residues. Germline CDR1 and CDR2: MDHEN and SYDVKM. The CDR3 spells CASSRQGSGYTF. For the CDR3, the DNA is TGTGCCAGCAGCCGTCAGGGGTCCGGCTACACCTTC.

This clone came up a few times. This chain connects TRBV10-3 to TRBJ2-5, with 8 nucleotides matching TRBD1. Germline V gene data show CDR1 as ENHRY and CDR2 as SYGVKD. Trimming cost V 6 bases and J 2 bases; bases outside gene matches: 2. This CDR3 is 13 amino acids long. This CDR3 reads CAISRQGQETQYF. CDR3 coding DNA: TGTGCCATCAGCCGACAGGGGCAAGAGACCCAGTACTTC.

This clone showed up just once. Other DNA sequences in this sample translate to the same CDR3. This sequence joins TRBV20-1 and TRBJ2-5; D gene unclear. Trimming took 0 bases from V and 5 from J, leaving 4 bases between them. The CDR3 spans 11 residues. Germline assignment: CDR1 DFQATT and CDR2 SNEGSKA (reference sequence). The CDR3 reads CSARDQETQYF. CDR3 DNA: TGCAGTGCTAGAGATCAGGAGACCCAGTACTTC.

The V gene is TRBV19, the J gene TRBJ2-7; 8 nucleotides line up with TRBD2. The CDR3 covers 15 residues. The trim removed 6 bases at V and 3 bases at J, leaving 10 bases unmatched. Germline V lookup: CDR1 LNHDA, CDR2 SQIVND (reference sequence). CDR3 coding DNA: TGTGCCAGTAGCCCGGGAGGGGGGCTCTTCTACGAGCAGTACTTC. This codes for CASSPGGGLFYEQYF.

J is TRBJ2-5 and V is TRBV24-1; D gene uncertain. V lost 4 bases, J lost 4 bases, and 12 bases lay in between. Germline assignment: CDR1 KGHDR and CDR2 SFDVKD. CDR3 length equals 14 residues. This chain's CDR3 is CATSDRSIGETQYF. The CDR3 DNA follows: TGTGCCACCAGTGACCGGTCTATTGGAGAGACCCAGTACTTC.

This rearrangement joins TRBV7-2 to TRBJ2-1, with D maybe TRBD2 (6 bases). CDR1 is SGHTA and CDR2 is FQGNSA in the germline V gene. Trimming stripped 3 bases from V and 1 base from J, with 10 bases between. This CDR3 region has 15 residues. The CDR3 spells CASSLYGSSYNEQFF. The CDR3 region has the DNA TGTGCCAGCAGCTTGTACGGGAGTTCCTACAATGAGCAGTTCTTC. Using reference TRBV7-2 and TRBJ2-1 for the parts outside the CDR3, the full variable domain is GAGVSQSPSNKVTEKGKDVELRCDPISGHTALYWYRQSLGQGLEFLIYFQGNSAPDKSGLPSDRFSAERTGGSVSTLTIQRTQQEDSAVYLCASSLYGSSYNEQFFGPGTRLTVL.

This clone was seen more than once but under ten times. This chain links TRBV4-1 with TRBJ2-7; the match to TRBD2 covers 9 bases. The CDR3 extends over 15 amino acids. V lost 2 bases and J lost 5; bases outside the gene matches: 7. Germline V lookup: CDR1 MGHRA, CDR2 YSYEKL. This CDR3 is CASSQRGRALDEQYF. CDR3 DNA sequence: TGCGCCAGCAGCCAACGCGGGAGGGCCCTCGACGAGCAGTACTTC.

The rearrangement uses TRBV4-1 and TRBJ2-1; the match to TRBD2 covers 9 bases. Trimming removed 6 bases from V and 1 base from J; junction bases left unmatched: 7. Germline CDR1 MGHRA, CDR2 YSYEKL. The CDR3 runs to 16 residues. Here the CDR3 DNA reads TGCGCCAGCAGAGGCGGGAGGGCCGATTCCTACAATGAGCAGTTCTTC. This encodes CASRGGRADSYNEQFF.

V gene TRBV19 combines with J gene TRBJ1-2; a possible D gene is TRBD1 (5 bases). This CDR3 has 13 residues. Germline CDR1 and CDR2: LNHDA and SQIVND (reference sequence). Trimming cost V 6 bases and J 4 bases, with 12 bases left between them. The CDR3: CASSSGTLYGYTF. The CDR3 bases are TGTGCCAGTAGCTCCGGGACTCTCTATGGCTACACCTTC.

The chain uses TRBV7-7 and TRBJ2-6, with D unresolved. Germline V CDR1 and CDR2: SSHAT, FNYEAQ (reference sequence). The CDR3 covers 16 residues. Trimming shortened V by 3 bases and J by 0 bases, and 9 bases separated the two germline ends. The CDR3 loop reads CASSLGTASGANVLTF. The CDR3, as DNA: TGTGCCAGCAGCTTGGGCACAGCCTCTGGGGCCAACGTCCTGACTTTC. The complete variable domain, with remaining parts taken from reference TRBV7-7 and TRBJ2-6, reads GAGVSQSPRYKVTKRGQDVTLRCDPISSHATLYWYQQALGQGPEFLTYFNYEAQPDKSGLPSDRFSAERPEGSISTLTIQRTEQRDSAMYRCASSLGTASGANVLTFGAGSRLTVL.

The rearrangement uses TRBV6-5 and TRBJ2-3; perhaps TRBD2 as D (6 bases). Germline CDR1 is MNHEY and CDR2 is SVGAGI. Trimming took 2 bases from V and 2 from J, leaving 11 bases between them. CDR3 length: 15 amino acids. In DNA, the CDR3 is TGTGCCAGCAGTTACGGTAGCGGAACCACAGATACGCAGTATTTT. Encoded protein: CASSYGSGTTDTQYF.

The J gene is TRBJ2-4, the V gene TRBV25-1, with 12 positions matching TRBD2. Germline V gene sequence: CDR1 MGHDK, CDR2 SYGVNS. The V segment lost 7 bases and the J segment 8 bases; nucleotides outside the gene matches: 12. This CDR3 has 16 amino acids. For the CDR3, the DNA is TGTGCCAGCACCCGACCCGGACTAGCGGGAACTGACATTCAGTACTTC. Protein product: CASTRPGLAGTDIQYF. The full variable domain, completed using reference TRBV25-1 and TRBJ2-4, is EADIYQTPRYLVIGTGKKITLECSQTMGHDKMYWYQQDPGMELHLIHYSYGVNSTEKGDLSSESTVSRIRTEHFPLTLESARPSHTSQYLCASTRPGLAGTDIQYFGAGTRLSVL.